These 8 T cell receptor beta chains share one sample of origin, sequenced in a study of blood T cell repertoires in COVID-19. Some clones are missing from TCRdb's copy, which holds only in-frame ones; the method was immunoSEQ multiplex PCR. Found here are roughly 100,000 clones, 80% to 95% of them singletons; the top ten hold less than 5.5%. Source material: peripheral blood. The receptors come from a man younger than 35 with acute or convalescent COVID-19.

This clone showed up just once. The chain carries TRBV4-1 and TRBJ2-7, with TRBD1 identical over 11 bases. Germline V gene sequence: CDR1 MGHRA, CDR2 YSYEKL. V trimming: 4 bases; J trimming: 7 bases; junction bases outside the gene matches: 9. The CDR3 has 15 amino acids. In DNA form, the CDR3 reads TGCGCCAGCAGCCGATCCGGGACAGGGGGGTGGGAGCAGTACTTC. Its translation is CASSRSGTGGWEQYF.

V is TRBV9 and J is TRBJ2-2; a weak D match, TRBD2 (6 bases). CDR1 is SGDLS and CDR2 is YYNGEE in the germline V gene. CDR3 length: 15 amino acids. V lost 5 bases to trimming and J lost 6 bases, with 17 bases between them. CDR3 nucleotide sequence: TGTGCCAGCAGGCGGGAAGGGACCCGTCCCGGGGAGCTGTTTTTT. The encoded protein is CASRREGTRPGELFF.

The rearrangement links TRBV5-1 to TRBJ1-1; 9 bases are shared with TRBD1. Trimming at V came to 0 bases and at J to 3 bases, leaving 6 bases not matched to a gene. Germline-derived CDR1 and CDR2 are SGHRS and YFSETQ. CDR3 length: 16 amino acids. The DNA for the CDR3 is TGCGCCAGCAGCTTGGCCCAAACAGGGGGCTACACTGAAGCTTTCTTT. It encodes CASSLAQTGGYTEAFF.

The chain is built from TRBV3-1 (or the pseudogene TRBV3-2) and TRBJ1-1; 7 bases align to TRBD1. CDR3 size: 15 residues. The germline gives CDR1 LGHDT, CDR2 YNNKEL (reference sequence). V trimming: 4 bases; J trimming: 1 base; junction bases outside the gene matches: 6. Here the CDR3 DNA reads TGTGCCAGCAGCCTACGACAGGGAAAGAACACTGAAGCTTTCTTT. Translation gives CASSLRQGKNTEAFF.

Only one count was recorded for this clone. The chain uses TRBV14 and TRBJ1-2; TRBD1 might be the D (6 bases). The CDR3 runs 14 residues. Germline V lookup: CDR1 SGHDN, CDR2 FVKESK. V lost 4 bases, J lost 6 bases, and 15 bases lay in between. CDR3 nucleotide sequence: TGTGCCAGCAGCCGGGGGACACCTCGTAATGGCTACACCTTC. It specifies CASSRGTPRNGYTF.

This clone came up a few times. The chain uses TRBV24-1 and TRBJ1-5, with a tentative D call TRBD1 (6 bases). CDR3 length: 15 residues. Germline V gives CDR1 KGHDR, CDR2 SFDVKD. V was shortened by 5 bases and J by 5 bases, with 15 bases between the two germline ends. In DNA, the CDR3 is TGTGCCACCAGTGTCGGGGCCAGGGGAGATCAGCCCCAGCATTTT. The encoded protein is CATSVGARGDQPQHF.

This chain joins TRBV10-3 and TRBJ2-2; 10 bases fit TRBD1. Germline V CDR1 and CDR2: ENHRY, SYGVKD. The CDR3 has 14 residues. V dropped 6 bases and J dropped 6; count of bases not matched to a gene: 4. CDR3 coding DNA: TGTGCCATCAGCCGGGACAGGGGATCCGGGGAGCTGTTTTTT. The encoded protein is CAISRDRGSGELFF.

Comments on this clone: Distinct nucleotide sequences in the sample also encode this CDR3. The rearrangement joins TRBV5-1 to TRBJ2-7, with 7 bases identical to TRBD1. The CDR3 covers 13 residues. The germline gives CDR1 SGHRS, CDR2 YFSETQ. With V trimmed by 2 bases and J by 1 base, 0 bases remained unmatched. CDR3 nucleotide sequence: TGCGCCAGCAGCTTACAGGGGTCCTACGAGCAGTACTTC. Its translation: CASSLQGSYEQYF.